Below, 5 T cell receptor beta chains from the same sample are listed, as sequenced in a study of neoadjuvant anti-PD-1 for oral cavity cancer. Profiled with immunoSEQ multiplex PCR; TCRdb holds only in-frame clones, not every one. The top ten clones hold 2.5% to 3.5% of a sample with roughly 13,000 clones, roughly 70% of them seen once. The time point: after neoadjuvant nivolumab, at surgical resection. The material sequenced was PBMCs, taken after nivolumab (anti-PD-1) treatment. All receptors come from a person aged 35-79 years with oral cavity squamous cell carcinoma.

A few counts support this clone. At one of its ends the junction is not consistent with the germline gene, which may arise from a read error. The rearrangement links TRBV7-7 to TRBJ2-2; tentatively, D is TRBD2 (5 bases). Germline loops: CDR1 SSHAT, CDR2 FNYEAQ (reference sequence). The CDR3 is 14 amino acids. CDR3 sequence: CASSLRETTGELFF. The CDR3 coding sequence is TGTGCTAGCAGCTTGAGGGAGACCACCGGGGAGCTGTTTTTT.

The V call is TRBV11-2, the J call TRBJ2-3; D not resolved. Per germline, CDR1 SGHAT and CDR2 FQNNGV. V gave up 0 bases and J gave up 2 bases, with 9 bases separating them. The CDR3 runs 15 residues. CDR3 protein: CASSLDNGSTDTQYF. The CDR3 DNA reads TGTGCCAGCAGCTTAGATAACGGGTCCACAGATACGCAGTATTTT.

This chain links TRBV9 with TRBJ2-1; TRBD2 matches at 8 bases. The germline CDR1 and CDR2 sequences are SGDLS and YYNGEE. J was trimmed by 4 bases and V by 3 bases; bases with no gene match: 6. This CDR3 region has 15 residues. Here the CDR3 DNA reads TGTGCCAGCAGCGCAGGACTAGCCTCTTACAATGAGCAGTTCTTC. Encoded protein: CASSAGLASYNEQFF.

The J gene is TRBJ2-5, the V gene TRBV11-3, with TRBD1 matching 8 bases. The CDR3 is 15 residues long. Trimming cost V 5 bases and J 7 bases; bases outside gene matches: 12. Germline V gives CDR1 SGHNT, CDR2 YENEEA. CDR3 loop: CASSATHGQGGTQYF. The CDR3 coding sequence is TGTGCCAGCAGCGCGACCCACGGACAGGGAGGGACCCAGTACTTC.

The rearrangement links TRBV10-3 to TRBJ2-1; D is unresolved. There are 12 residues in the CDR3. V was shortened by 10 bases and J by 5 bases, with 12 bases between the two germline ends. Per germline, CDR1 ENHRY and CDR2 SYGVKD. The CDR3 DNA follows: TGTGCCAACCGCGATCAAAACAATGAGCAGTTCTTC. This codes for CANRDQNNEQFF.